Listed below are T cell receptor beta chains from one sample, sequenced in a study of cytomegalovirus exposure and HLA in healthy donors. The method was immunoSEQ multiplex PCR; TCRdb's version includes in-frame clones alone and lacks a portion of them. The data contain 110,000 to 150,000 clones, about 90% of them singletons. The specimen was PBMCs. The receptors derive from a woman between 18 and 29 years old in good health and CMV-seropositive. The CDR3 runs from the conserved cysteine through the conserved F or W. Each record gives: clone size, D gene, V gene, J gene, CDR3 protein, CDR3 DNA. D genes are given only for firm matches. The size entry is marked missing in some rows and otherwise reads once, few, many or a size class.

clone size: .; D gene: .; V gene: TRBV5-1; J gene: TRBJ2-7; CDR3 protein: CASSLALSGGASYEQYF; CDR3 DNA: TGCGCCAGCAGCTTGGCCTTGAGTGGGGGGGCCTCCTACGAGCAGTACTTC
clone size: .; D gene: TRBD2; V gene: TRBV6-6; J gene: TRBJ2-7; CDR3 protein: CASKIAGGTYEQYF; CDR3 DNA: TGTGCCAGCAAGATAGCGGGGGGGACCTACGAGCAGTACTTC
clone size: .; D gene: TRBD1; V gene: TRBV10-3; J gene: TRBJ1-6; CDR3 protein: CAISESDRENGAPLHF; CDR3 DNA: TGTGCCATCAGCGAGAGTGACAGGGAGAATGGGGCACCCCTCCACTTT
clone size: few; D gene: .; V gene: TRBV5-1; J gene: TRBJ1-2; CDR3 protein: CASSLETPNYGYTF; CDR3 DNA: TGCGCCAGCAGCTTGGAAACTCCCAACTATGGCTACACCTTC
clone size: .; D gene: .; V gene: TRBV15; J gene: TRBJ2-1; CDR3 protein: CATSRSGPGSNEQFF; CDR3 DNA: TGTGCCACCAGCAGGTCCGGCCCGGGGTCCAATGAGCAGTTCTTC
clone size: .; D gene: .; V gene: TRBV6-1; J gene: TRBJ2-7; CDR3 protein: CASSERDSGTLEQYF; CDR3 DNA: TGTGCCAGCAGTGAACGGGATAGCGGAACGCTCGAGCAGTACTTC
clone size: .; D gene: TRBD2; V gene: TRBV27; J gene: TRBJ2-1; CDR3 protein: CASKPSGRPGSSYNEQFF; CDR3 DNA: TGTGCCAGCAAGCCTAGCGGGAGACCCGGAAGCTCCTACAATGAGCAGTTCTTC
clone size: .; D gene: .; V gene: TRBV5-1; J gene: TRBJ2-5; CDR3 protein: CASSFSFQETQYF; CDR3 DNA: TGCGCCAGCAGCTTTAGTTTCCAAGAGACCCAGTACTTC
clone size: .; D gene: .; V gene: TRBV6-5; J gene: TRBJ1-1; CDR3 protein: CASKDNLHTEAFF; CDR3 DNA: TGTGCCAGCAAAGACAACTTGCACACTGAAGCTTTCTTT
clone size: .; D gene: .; V gene: TRBV28; J gene: TRBJ2-1; CDR3 protein: CASSLDTYNEQFF; CDR3 DNA: TGTGCCAGCAGTTTAGACACCTACAATGAGCAGTTCTTC
clone size: once; D gene: .; V gene: TRBV9; J gene: TRBJ2-1; CDR3 protein: CASSPTGDSYNEQFF; CDR3 DNA: TGTGCCAGCAGCCCCACGGGGGACTCCTACAATGAGCAGTTCTTC
clone size: .; D gene: .; V gene: TRBV30; J gene: TRBJ2-5; CDR3 protein: CAWSQGQSGMRETQYF; CDR3 DNA: TGTGCCTGGTCCCAGGGGCAAAGCGGGATGAGAGAGACCCAGTACTTC
clone size: few; D gene: .; V gene: TRBV28; J gene: TRBJ1-2; CDR3 protein: CASSPEDGMNYGYTF; CDR3 DNA: TGTGCCAGCAGTCCAGAGGACGGGATGAACTATGGCTACACCTTC
clone size: .; D gene: TRBD2; V gene: TRBV9; J gene: TRBJ2-1; CDR3 protein: CASSVAPAGGDNEQFF; CDR3 DNA: TGTGCCAGCAGCGTAGCCCCAGCGGGGGGCGACAATGAGCAGTTCTTC
clone size: .; D gene: .; V gene: TRBV5-1; J gene: TRBJ1-6; CDR3 protein: CASSLAVANSPLHF; CDR3 DNA: TGCGCCAGCAGCTTGGCTGTAGCAAATTCACCCCTCCACTTT
clone size: .; D gene: .; V gene: TRBV6-1; J gene: TRBJ1-5; CDR3 protein: CASSEAWADNQPQHF; CDR3 DNA: TGTGCCAGCAGTGAAGCGTGGGCAGACAATCAGCCCCAGCATTTT
clone size: .; D gene: .; V gene: TRBV28; J gene: TRBJ2-7; CDR3 protein: CASSPGVGGYYEQYF; CDR3 DNA: TGTGCCAGCAGTCCAGGTGTAGGAGGGTACTACGAGCAGTACTTC
clone size: .; D gene: .; V gene: TRBV5-1; J gene: TRBJ1-3; CDR3 protein: CASSPRGSGNTIYF; CDR3 DNA: TGCGCCAGCAGCCCTCGGGGCTCTGGAAACACCATATATTTT
clone size: .; D gene: .; V gene: TRBV5-1; J gene: TRBJ2-2; CDR3 protein: CASSSRSGRGTQSSGELFF; CDR3 DNA: TGCGCCAGCAGCTCACGGTCTGGAAGGGGTACACAGTCTTCCGGGGAGCTGTTTTTT
clone size: .; D gene: .; V gene: TRBV28; J gene: TRBJ1-2; CDR3 protein: CASSSGVVDYTF; CDR3 DNA: TGTGCCAGCAGTTCAGGGGTCGTCGACTACACCTTC
clone size: .; D gene: .; V gene: TRBV5-4; J gene: TRBJ1-5; CDR3 protein: CASSFMGGGQPQHF; CDR3 DNA: TGTGCCAGCAGCTTTATGGGGGGGGGTCAGCCCCAGCATTTT
clone size: few; D gene: .; V gene: TRBV9; J gene: TRBJ1-1; CDR3 protein: CASSVSTGNTEAFF; CDR3 DNA: TGTGCCAGCAGCGTATCGACAGGAAACACTGAAGCTTTCTTT
clone size: .; D gene: TRBD2; V gene: TRBV6-5; J gene: TRBJ2-7; CDR3 protein: CASRRTSGSSYEQYF; CDR3 DNA: TGTGCCAGTCGGCGGACTAGCGGAAGCTCCTACGAGCAGTACTTC
clone size: .; D gene: .; V gene: TRBV4-2; J gene: TRBJ2-2; CDR3 protein: CASSQGRGDTGELFF; CDR3 DNA: TGTGCCAGCAGCCAAGGTAGGGGCGACACCGGGGAGCTGTTTTTT
clone size: .; D gene: .; V gene: TRBV5-1; J gene: TRBJ1-1; CDR3 protein: CASSLDWSEAFF; CDR3 DNA: TGCGCCAGCAGCTTGGACTGGAGCGAAGCTTTCTTT
clone size: .; D gene: .; V gene: TRBV9; J gene: TRBJ2-6; CDR3 protein: CASSVFWQGSTGANVLTF; CDR3 DNA: TGTGCCAGCAGCGTATTTTGGCAGGGGTCTACAGGGGCCAACGTCCTGACTTTC
clone size: .; D gene: .; V gene: TRBV5-8; J gene: TRBJ1-5; CDR3 protein: CASSRIGDSNQPQHF; CDR3 DNA: TGTGCCAGCAGCCGAATCGGAGATAGCAATCAGCCCCAGCATTTT
clone size: .; D gene: TRBD1; V gene: TRBV28; J gene: TRBJ2-5; CDR3 protein: CASSELGTGAPQETQYF; CDR3 DNA: TGTGCCAGCAGCGAACTTGGGACAGGGGCGCCTCAAGAGACCCAGTACTTC
clone size: .; D gene: .; V gene: TRBV6-5; J gene: TRBJ2-7; CDR3 protein: CASRLSTESSYEQYF; CDR3 DNA: TGTGCCAGCAGACTCTCCACGGAGAGCTCCTACGAGCAGTACTTC
clone size: .; D gene: TRBD2; V gene: TRBV25-1; J gene: TRBJ2-2; CDR3 protein: CASSAPSGGGTGELFF; CDR3 DNA: TGTGCCAGCAGTGCCCCTAGCGGGGGTGGCACCGGGGAGCTGTTTTTT
clone size: .; D gene: TRBD2; V gene: TRBV5-1; J gene: TRBJ2-1; CDR3 protein: CASSLAGGMYNEQFF; CDR3 DNA: TGCGCCAGCAGCTTAGCGGGAGGAATGTACAATGAGCAGTTCTTC
clone size: .; D gene: .; V gene: TRBV7-9; J gene: TRBJ2-7; CDR3 protein: CASSLADTRGYEQYF; CDR3 DNA: TGTGCCAGCAGCCTGGCCGACACTAGAGGATACGAGCAGTACTTC
clone size: .; D gene: TRBD1; V gene: TRBV27; J gene: TRBJ1-2; CDR3 protein: CASSLGQGWSYGYTF; CDR3 DNA: TGTGCCAGCAGCCTAGGACAGGGATGGAGCTATGGCTACACCTTC
clone size: .; D gene: TRBD1; V gene: TRBV7-9; J gene: TRBJ1-6; CDR3 protein: CASSPGTANSPLHF; CDR3 DNA: TGTGCCAGCAGCCCGGGGACAGCTAATTCACCCCTCCACTTT
clone size: .; D gene: .; V gene: TRBV7-3; J gene: TRBJ2-1; CDR3 protein: CASSLNKAVYNEQFF; CDR3 DNA: TGTGCCAGCAGCTTAAATAAGGCGGTGTACAATGAGCAGTTCTTC